This entry lists 23 T cell receptor beta chains sequenced from one sample in a study of human T cells and chemical hapten exposure. TCRdb used MiXCR to reprocess the RACE reads, holding one entry per CDR3 protein. The data hold about 120,000 distinct CDR3 sequences, with around 10% observed a single time. Time point of the sample: patch test 3, about 24 weeks after DPC sensitization. Treatment given: therapeutic diphenylcyclopropenone sensitization with weekly scalp DPC. Specimen: whole blood, collected in connection with sensitization to the hapten diphenylcyclopropenone (DPC). Receptors originate from a woman aged 45 to 65 with alopecia areata. Some clones in this sample may be carry-over from other donors' samples.

V is TRBV28 and J is TRBJ1-5, with D possibly matching TRBD1 (5 bases). Trimming left V 10 bases short and J 3 bases short, with 13 bases between. CDR3 length: 13 residues. Germline CDR1 and CDR2: MDHEN and SYDVKM. CDR3 in DNA: TGTGCCACCAACGGGGGGTCCAATCAGCCCCAGCATTTT. Protein product: CATNGGSNQPQHF. Using reference TRBV28 and TRBJ1-5 for the parts outside the CDR3, the full variable domain is DVKVTQSSRYLVKRTGEKVFLECVQDMDHENMFWYRQDPGLGLRLIYFSYDVKMKEKGDIPEGYSVSREKKERFSLILESASTNQTSMYLCATNGGSNQPQHFGDGTRLSIL.

J is TRBJ2-5 and V is TRBV27; D remains ambiguous. The CDR3 is 15 amino acids. Germline lookup yields CDR1 MNHEY and CDR2 SMNVEV (reference sequence). Trimming took 3 bases from V and 2 from J, leaving 13 bases between them. The CDR3 DNA sequence: TGTGCCAGCAGTTTTTTATCAGGTTTACAAGAGACCCAGTACTTC. Translated: CASSFLSGLQETQYF.

The chain combines TRBV29-1 with TRBJ2-1; D call uncertain. The germline V and J ends were trimmed by 0 bases and 4 bases, with 7 bases remaining between them. This CDR3 has 13 amino acids. The germline V gene encodes CDR1 SQVTM and CDR2 ANQGSEA. CDR3 amino acids: CSVEDLQYNEQFF. The CDR3 coding sequence is TGCAGCGTTGAAGATTTGCAGTACAATGAGCAGTTCTTC.

The gene calls are TRBV30 and TRBJ1-5; D is unresolved. The length of the CDR3 is 13 residues. V shed 1 base and J shed 3 bases, with 7 bases lying between them. Germline loops: CDR1 GTSNPN, CDR2 SVGIG (reference sequence). The CDR3 bases are TGTGCCTGGAGTGGGCAGCTCAATCAGCCCCAGCATTTT. The encoded protein is CAWSGQLNQPQHF.

This clonotype was seen only a few times. The DNA for the CDR3 is TGTGCCAGCAGCCAAGGACAGACAAATCAGCCCCAGCATTTT. It translates to CASSQGQTNQPQHF. The chain has TRBV25-1 and TRBJ1-5; D perhaps matches TRBD1 (6 bases). The germline gives CDR1 MGHDK, CDR2 SYGVNS. Trimming removed 6 bases from V and 4 bases from J, with 13 bases in between. There are 14 residues in the CDR3.

The chain couples TRBV9 to TRBJ2-7, with 9 bases lining up with TRBD1. The V and J ends lost 4 bases and 2 bases, in that order; junction bases with no gene match: 7. Germline lookup yields CDR1 SGDLS and CDR2 YYNGEE. The CDR3 runs to 15 residues. As DNA, the CDR3 is TGTGCCAGCAGCACCCGGACAGGGGCTCCCTACGAGCAGTACTTC. Its translation: CASSTRTGAPYEQYF.

This clonotype appeared a single time. The chain links TRBV28 to TRBJ1-2, with TRBD1 as a possible D gene (5 bases). The V and J ends lost 8 bases and 5 bases respectively, with 18 bases between them. This CDR3 comprises 14 residues. Germline V lookup: CDR1 MDHEN, CDR2 SYDVKM. The CDR3 here is CASREGIPPYGYTF. CDR3 nucleotide sequence: TGTGCCAGCCGAGAGGGGATTCCCCCATATGGCTACACCTTC.

Here the CDR3 reads CASSYTLRAPRTGNTIYF. The CDR3 coding sequence is TGTGCCAGCAGTTACACGCTCAGGGCGCCGAGGACTGGAAACACCATATATTTT. The V call is TRBV6-5, the J call TRBJ1-3; the D gene is possibly TRBD1 (5 bases). Per germline, CDR1 MNHEY and CDR2 SVGAGI. V was pared by 2 bases and J by 2 bases, with 19 bases between. There are 18 residues in the CDR3.

The chain combines TRBV11-2 with TRBJ2-7; 8 nucleotides align to TRBD1. The CDR3 spans 15 residues. Germline CDR1 and CDR2: SGHAT and FQNNGV. Unmatched junction bases numbered 8, after V lost 5 bases and J lost 2 bases. The CDR3, as DNA: TGTGCCAGCAGCCTATGGACAGGGTCCGCCTACGAGCAGTACTTC. Translation: CASSLWTGSAYEQYF.

This clonotype appeared once. This sequence may be a read error, since a much larger clone differs from it by one base. The chain couples TRBV20-1 to TRBJ2-3; tentative D call: TRBD2 (6 bases). V gave up 6 bases and J gave up 3 bases, with 16 bases separating them. The CDR3 spans 14 residues. Germline V gene data show CDR1 as DFQATT and CDR2 as SNEGSKA (reference sequence). The CDR3 loop reads CSAPPEGWTDTQYF. The CDR3 region has the DNA TGCAGTGCCCCTCCGGAGGGCTGGACAGATACGCAGTATTTT.

The V and J genes are TRBV6-6 and TRBJ1-4, with 7 bases identical to TRBD1. The CDR3 spans 15 residues. CDR1 is MNHNY and CDR2 is SVGAGI in the germline V gene (reference sequence). V lost 5 bases to trimming and J lost 7 bases; unmatched junction nucleotides: 10. This CDR3 is CASSPLGGGVEKLFF. In DNA, the CDR3 is TGTGCCAGCAGTCCCCTCGGAGGGGGCGTTGAAAAACTGTTTTTT.

In this sample, this clonotype turned up a few times. The J gene is TRBJ1-6, the V gene TRBV9; D ambiguous. Trimming removed 4 bases from V and 2 bases from J, with 13 bases in between. The CDR3 totals 16 residues. Germline-derived CDR1 and CDR2 are SGDLS and YYNGEE. The CDR3: CASSQDGFAYNSPLHF. The DNA of the CDR3 is TGTGCCAGCAGCCAAGACGGGTTCGCCTATAATTCACCCCTCCACTTT.

The chain links TRBV5-1 to TRBJ1-1; D unresolved. This CDR3 contains 14 residues. Trimming pared 2 bases from V and 0 bases from J, leaving 8 bases between. Germline assignment: CDR1 SGHRS and CDR2 YFSETQ. The CDR3 loop reads CASSFHGVNTEAFF. The CDR3 bases are TGCGCCAGCAGCTTCCACGGGGTGAACACTGAAGCTTTCTTT.

V gene TRBV6-2 or TRBV6-3 combines with J gene TRBJ1-1; D is unclear. The V gene's germline CDR1 is MNHEY and CDR2 SVGEGT. CDR3 length: 17 residues. Trimming stripped 2 bases from V and 0 bases from J, with 16 bases between. The chain's CDR3 is CASSYGSGVLMNTEAFF. As DNA, the CDR3 is TGTGCCAGCAGTTACGGGTCTGGGGTTCTCATGAACACTGAAGCTTTCTTT.

V gene TRBV7-2 combines with J gene TRBJ2-3; TRBD1 matches at 10 bases. Germline trimming cut 5 bases from V and 3 bases from J; bases unmatched to any gene: 8. This CDR3 contains 16 residues. Germline V lookup: CDR1 SGHTA, CDR2 FQGNSA. This CDR3 reads CASSARQGATTDTQYF. The CDR3 DNA reads as TGTGCCAGCAGCGCAAGACAGGGGGCTACGACAGATACGCAGTATTTT.

This chain uses TRBV25-1 with TRBJ2-3; TRBD1 matches 9 bases. The V gene end was trimmed by 1 base and the J gene end by 6 bases; junction bases not matched to a gene: 8. This CDR3 is 16 amino acids long. CDR1 is MGHDK and CDR2 is SYGVNS in the germline V gene. This CDR3 is CASSESNRGPTDTQYF. CDR3 sequence (DNA): TGTGCCAGCAGTGAATCTAACAGGGGGCCCACGGATACGCAGTATTTT. Complete variable domain (other parts from reference TRBV25-1 and TRBJ2-3): EADIYQTPRYLVIGTGKKITLECSQTMGHDKMYWYQQDPGMELHLIHYSYGVNSTEKGDLSSESTVSRIRTEHFPLTLESARPSHTSQYLCASSESNRGPTDTQYFGPGTRLTVL.

J is TRBJ2-7 and V is TRBV28; D uncertain. The CDR3 runs to 12 residues. Trimming cost V 5 bases and J 5 bases, with 10 bases left between them. CDR1 MDHEN and CDR2 SYDVKM come from the germline V gene. The CDR3 DNA follows: TGTGCCAGCAGTCTTCGGAGCGACGAGCAGTACTTC. Translating gives CASSLRSDEQYF.

The J gene is TRBJ1-2, the V gene TRBV6-6, with TRBD1 matching over 7 bases. Trimming took 5 bases from V and 6 from J; bases not matched to a gene: 9. CDR1 is MNHNY and CDR2 is SVGAGI in the germline V gene (reference sequence). The CDR3 spans 14 residues. CDR3 residues: CASSTTGSPDGYTF. The DNA for the CDR3 is TGTGCCAGCAGTACGACAGGGAGTCCCGATGGCTACACCTTC.

This clonotype was picked up a small number of times. The rearrangement links TRBV3-1 to TRBJ1-2; a weak D match, TRBD1 (5 bases). Germline lookup yields CDR1 LGHDT and CDR2 YNNKEL (reference sequence). The CDR3 has 13 amino acids. With 3 bases removed from V and 9 bases from J, the gap between germline ends came to 14 bases. The CDR3 nucleotides are TGTGCCAGCAGCCAGGCGTCCGGGGGTAGCTACACCTTC. Its translation is CASSQASGGSYTF.

This chain joins TRBV10-3 and TRBJ2-3; 9 bases are shared with TRBD1. V trimming: 2 bases; J trimming: 4 bases; junction bases outside the gene matches: 4. The CDR3 has 15 residues. Germline CDR1 and CDR2: ENHRY and SYGVKD. The CDR3 bases are TGTGCCATCAGTGAGGGGACAGGGAACGCAGATACGCAGTATTTT. Its protein product is CAISEGTGNADTQYF.

The rearrangement links TRBV7-9 to TRBJ1-5, with unresolved D. The germline V gene encodes CDR1 SEHNR and CDR2 FQNEAQ (reference sequence). The CDR3 consists of 13 residues. V shed 4 bases and J shed 5 bases, with 9 bases lying between them. In nucleotides, the CDR3 is TGTGCCAGCAGCTCAGGTTCTCATCAGCCCCAGCATTTT. This translates into CASSSGSHQPQHF.

This clonotype was picked up a small number of times. The rearrangement joins TRBV6-2 or TRBV6-3 to TRBJ2-1, with 11 bases fitting TRBD2. Germline assignment: CDR1 MNHEY and CDR2 SVGEGT. J gave up 5 bases and V 8 bases, and 8 bases lay outside the gene matches. The CDR3 runs to 15 residues. This CDR3 reads CASLKPGLADNEQFF. CDR3 DNA: TGTGCCAGCCTTAAACCGGGACTAGCGGACAATGAGCAGTTCTTC.

This clonotype has a count of ten or more. V gene TRBV6-5 combines with J gene TRBJ2-7, with D uncertain. Matching the DNA end better, TRBJ2-5 makes the J call doubtful. The CDR3 is made up of 12 amino acids. Germline CDR1 reads MNHEY; CDR2 reads SVGAGI. The CDR3 is CASSVQPGTQYF. CDR3 bases: TGTGCCAGCAGTGTCCAACCAGGGACCCAGTACTTC.